This TCR beta chain was obtained from a study of shared clonotypes between healthy human individuals. This CDR3 is built from 13 residues. The germline CDR1 and CDR2 sequences are MDHEN and SYDVKM. Trimming left V 6 bases short and J 6 bases short, with 14 bases between. Sequenced by immunoSEQ multiplex PCR; TCRdb stores in-frame clones only, minus some. The table lists approximately 2,300,000 clones, 85% to 95% of them singletons. Material for sequencing was naive CD4+ T cells from PBMCs. Described subset: CD45RA+ positively selected. This chain joins TRBV28 and TRBJ1-1; no clear D gene. The TCR originated in a man aged 18 to 35 in good health. Some clones in this sample may be carry-over from other donors' samples. CDR3 region: CASRTPQPAEAFF. The CDR3 DNA reads as TGTGCCAGCAGAACCCCCCAGCCGGCTGAAGCTTTCTTT.